Below, one T cell receptor beta chain is given with its context. Its specificity is unknown. Deletions cut 4 bases from V and 0 bases from J, with 15 bases between. This CDR3 is 15 amino acids long. The germline CDR1 and CDR2 sequences are SQVTM and ANQGSEA. This specimen belongs to a study of cytomegalovirus exposure and HLA in healthy donors. Nominally healthy donors were sampled, though unrecorded immune exposures were likely. General study points: Some public TCRs appeared in many individuals, while most sequences were rare.

13 Jbeta primers and 60 Vbeta primers were used for the PCR. The data were produced by immunoSEQ multiplex PCR, yet TCRdb's version contains in-frame clones alone and is incomplete. The profile shows around 100,000 clones, around 70% of them singletons. Specimen: PBMCs. This TCR was recovered from a man aged 25 to 45 in good health and CMV-seropositive. The gene calls are TRBV29-1 and TRBJ1-1; TRBD1 is a possible D gene (6 bases). For the CDR3, the DNA is TGCAGCGTTGTTACAGGGACTACCTTGAACACTGAAGCTTTCTTT. Its translation: CSVVTGTTLNTEAFF.